The 26 T cell receptor beta chains presented below share a single source sample, sequenced in a study of cytomegalovirus exposure and HLA in healthy donors. The PCR had 60 Vbeta and 13 Jbeta primers. Sequencing used immunoSEQ multiplex PCR; TCRdb keeps in-frame clones, though not all of them. The repertoire includes 90,000 to 120,000 clones, around 60% of them detected once, and 3.5% to 4% sits in the top ten. Sequences were obtained from PBMCs. The receptor source for this set is a man under 40 in good health and CMV-seropositive.

The CDR3 here is CASSGIAGGYTDTQYF. The CDR3 DNA reads TGTGCCAGCAGTGGAATAGCGGGGGGGTACACAGATACGCAGTATTTT. The chain carries TRBV28 and TRBJ2-3; 11 bases agree with TRBD2. The CDR3 is 16 amino acids. After removal of 5 bases from V and 2 bases from J, the junction contained 6 bases not matched to a gene. Per the germline V gene, CDR1 is MDHEN and CDR2 is SYDVKM. The entire variable domain, with the rest obtained from reference TRBV28 and TRBJ2-3, is as follows: DVKVTQSSRYLVKRTGEKVFLECVQDMDHENMFWYRQDPGLGLRLIYFSYDVKMKEKGDIPEGYSVSREKKERFSLILESASTNQTSMYLCASSGIAGGYTDTQYFGPGTRLTVL.

The rearrangement links TRBV4-1 to TRBJ1-5; possibly TRBD1 for D (6 bases). The length of the CDR3 is 15 residues. Germline V gene lookup returns CDR1 MGHRA and CDR2 YSYEKL. Deletions cut 1 base from V and 7 bases from J, with 14 bases between. The DNA of the CDR3 is TGCGCCAGCAGCCAAGTTTGGACAGATGGGCAGCCCCAGCATTTT. Protein: CASSQVWTDGQPQHF.

J is TRBJ2-3 and V is TRBV7-9; 7 bases line up with TRBD2. Germline V gene sequence: CDR1 SEHNR, CDR2 FQNEAQ (reference sequence). This CDR3 comprises 14 residues. V was pared by 6 bases and J by 2 bases, with 5 bases of the junction left unmatched. DNA for the CDR3: TGTGCCAGCAGTTGGAGCGGGGCCACAGATACGCAGTATTTT. It translates to CASSWSGATDTQYF.

This clone was counted once. The rearrangement joins TRBV5-1 to TRBJ2-5; 8 bases fit TRBD1. CDR1 is SGHRS, CDR2 YFSETQ, per germline. The CDR3 sequence is 16 residues long. Trimming removed 5 bases from V and 2 bases from J; junction bases left unmatched: 11. This chain's CDR3 is CASRRDRGVGQETQYF. Here the CDR3 DNA reads TGCGCCAGCAGACGCGACAGGGGCGTAGGGCAAGAGACCCAGTACTTC.

The chain links TRBV6-6 to TRBJ2-5; weak D call: TRBD1 (6 bases). Germline V gives CDR1 MNHNY, CDR2 SVGAGI (reference sequence). This CDR3 comprises 14 residues. Trimming pared 2 bases from V and 3 bases from J, leaving 10 bases between. The CDR3 spells CASSYGGIEETQYF. CDR3 in DNA: TGTGCCAGCAGTTACGGGGGCATTGAAGAGACCCAGTACTTC.

This clone came up a few times. The CDR3 loop is CASSLTGAEQYF. DNA of the CDR3: TGTGCCAGCAGTCTAACAGGGGCAGAGCAGTACTTC. The chain employs TRBV27 and TRBJ2-7, with TRBD1 matching over 7 bases. The CDR3 length is 12 residues. V was pared by 5 bases and J by 7 bases, with 5 bases of the junction left unmatched. Germline V gives CDR1 MNHEY, CDR2 SMNVEV (reference sequence).

The chain combines TRBV7-8 with TRBJ1-2, with TRBD1 identical over 10 bases. Germline CDR1 SGHVS, CDR2 FQNEAQ. Trimming removed 4 bases from V and 4 bases from J; junction bases left unmatched: 3. This CDR3 comprises 14 residues. The CDR3 DNA follows: TGTGCCAGCAGCTCCTGGACAGGGGGCTATGGCTACACCTTC. Its protein is CASSSWTGGYGYTF.

Only a few counts were recorded for this clone. This chain links TRBV4-1 with TRBJ1-2, with 7 bases lining up with TRBD1. J lost 2 bases, V lost 2 bases, and 8 bases had no gene match. CDR1 is MGHRA and CDR2 is YSYEKL in the germline V gene. This CDR3 region has 16 residues. Here the CDR3 reads CASSQPRQGSNYGYTF. DNA of the CDR3: TGCGCCAGCAGCCAACCTAGACAGGGCTCCAACTATGGCTACACCTTC.

This clone is a singleton in its sample. In the same sample, other DNA sequences code for this CDR3. The rearrangement joins TRBV7-2 to TRBJ1-1, with 7 bases that match TRBD1. Trimming removed 5 bases from V and 2 bases from J; junction bases left unmatched: 8. Germline V gene sequence: CDR1 SGHTA, CDR2 FQGNSA. CDR3 length: 15 residues. The CDR3 DNA reads TGTGCCAGCAGCCCTGGGACAGTTAAAAACACTGAAGCTTTCTTT. Translated: CASSPGTVKNTEAFF.

This chain joins TRBV7-9 and TRBJ1-4; D gene unclear. V lost 4 bases, J lost 3 bases, and 15 bases lay in between. This CDR3 contains 16 residues. The germline V gene has CDR1 SEHNR and CDR2 FQNEAQ (reference sequence). CDR3 bases: TGTGCCAGCAGCTCTAACTGGTACGAGGCTAATGAAAAACTGTTTTTT. Protein product: CASSSNWYEANEKLFF.

The chain uses TRBV10-1 and TRBJ1-6; D gene uncertain. The CDR3 runs to 16 residues. Germline V lookup: CDR1 WNHNN, CDR2 SYGVQD (reference sequence). V shed 5 bases and J shed 8 bases, with 19 bases lying between them. In nucleotides, the CDR3 is TGCGCCAGCAGTTTCTATGAGGTGGCAAGAGATTCACCCCTCCACTTT. Translated, it gives CASSFYEVARDSPLHF.

Here the CDR3 reads CASRALGTDYEQYF. CDR3 nucleotides: TGCGCCAGCAGAGCTCTCGGGACAGACTACGAGCAGTACTTC. The V and J genes are TRBV10-2 and TRBJ2-7, with TRBD1 matching 7 bases. The V gene end was trimmed by 6 bases and the J gene end by 3 bases; junction bases not matched to a gene: 8. This CDR3 has 14 residues. The germline V gene encodes CDR1 WSHSY and CDR2 SAAADI.

This chain connects TRBV5-1 to TRBJ1-2, with D unresolved. The CDR3 is 13 residues long. Trimming took off 4 bases at V and 2 bases at J, with 9 bases between the two ends. The V gene's germline CDR1 is SGHRS and CDR2 YFSETQ. CDR3 in amino acids: CASSNTANYGYTF. The CDR3 DNA is TGCGCCAGCAGCAATACAGCCAACTATGGCTACACCTTC.

The chain recombines TRBV5-1 with TRBJ2-1; TRBD1 matches at 7 bases. Trimming cost V 2 bases and J 4 bases; bases outside gene matches: 6. The CDR3 extends over 15 amino acids. Per the germline V gene, CDR1 is SGHRS and CDR2 is YFSETQ. CDR3 bases: TGCGCCAGCAGCTTAAGGGACAGCCTGTACAATGAGCAGTTCTTC. It encodes CASSLRDSLYNEQFF.

This clone was seen once. V usage is TRBV6-1 and J usage is TRBJ1-2; TRBD1 might be the D (5 bases). Germline V gene sequence: CDR1 MNHNS, CDR2 SASEGT. The ends were cut back, 4 bases at V and 5 bases at J, with 14 bases in the middle. There are 14 residues in the CDR3. In nucleotides, the CDR3 is TGTGCCAGCAGTGCAGGGATTCCTTTTTATGGCTACACCTTC. It codes for CASSAGIPFYGYTF.

V gene TRBV6-6 combines with J gene TRBJ2-5; 7 nucleotides align to TRBD2. Per the germline V gene, CDR1 is MNHNY and CDR2 is SVGAGI (reference sequence). This CDR3 contains 16 residues. V gave up 5 bases and J gave up 4 bases; unmatched junction bases: 13. The CDR3 sequence is CASSNQVGGIGETQYF. CDR3 coding DNA: TGTGCCAGCAGTAACCAAGTGGGGGGGATCGGAGAGACCCAGTACTTC.

The V and J genes are TRBV30 and TRBJ2-5, with D possibly matching TRBD2 (7 bases). The CDR3 contains 13 residues. CDR1 and CDR2 from the germline V gene are GTSNPN and SVGIG (reference sequence). V was pared by 1 base and J by 4 bases, with 10 bases between. CDR3 DNA: TGTGCCTGGAGTGGGGGGGGGCCAGAGACCCAGTACTTC. Translation: CAWSGGGPETQYF.

Only a few counts were recorded for this clone. The chain links TRBV27 to TRBJ1-2, with 10 bases lining up with TRBD1. V lost 8 bases to trimming and J lost 2 bases; unmatched junction nucleotides: 11. Germline V gene sequence: CDR1 MNHEY, CDR2 SMNVEV (reference sequence). This CDR3 contains 16 residues. The CDR3 DNA follows: TGTGCCAGCGGACCATGGACAGGGGGTTGGAACTATGGCTACACCTTC. Its translation: CASGPWTGGWNYGYTF.

The J gene is TRBJ1-2, the V gene TRBV5-6; 9 bases line up with TRBD1. The CDR3 has 14 amino acids. Germline V CDR1 and CDR2: SGHDT, YYEEEE. The ends lost 0 bases at V and 8 bases at J; junction bases unmatched: 5. The CDR3 here is CASSLDRGLKGYTF. The CDR3 coding sequence is TGTGCCAGCAGCTTGGACAGGGGGCTGAAGGGCTACACCTTC.

The CDR3 spells CASSPRNNEQFF. Written as DNA, the CDR3 is TGTGCCAGCAGCCCTAGGAACAATGAGCAGTTCTTC. This chain connects TRBV6-5 to TRBJ2-1; D gene ambiguous. The length of the CDR3 is 12 residues. V was trimmed by 6 bases and J by 5 bases, leaving 8 bases between them. Germline V gene sequence: CDR1 MNHEY, CDR2 SVGAGI.

This clone was found once. The rearrangement links TRBV19 to TRBJ2-7; 8 bases map to TRBD1. V was pared by 3 bases and J by 3 bases, with 1 base of the junction left unmatched. The CDR3 totals 13 residues. The germline CDR1 and CDR2 sequences are LNHDA and SQIVND (reference sequence). The CDR3 DNA follows: TGTGCCAGTAGTATTGACAGGGGCTACGAGCAGTACTTC. Encoded protein: CASSIDRGYEQYF. Using reference TRBV19 and TRBJ2-7 for the parts outside the CDR3, the full variable domain is DGGITQSPKYLFRKEGQNVTLSCEQNLNHDAMYWYRQDPGQGLRLIYYSQIVNDFQKGDIAEGYSVSREKKESFPLTVTSAQKNPTAFYLCASSIDRGYEQYFGPGTRLTVT.

This chain links TRBV4-1 with TRBJ2-5, with a weak D call TRBD1 (6 bases). The CDR3 is 15 residues long. Trimming cost V 4 bases and J 1 base, with 13 bases left between them. Looked up from germline, CDR1 is MGHRA and CDR2 is YSYEKL. The CDR3 bases are TGCGCCAGCAGCCGGACTGGACAGCTCCAAGAGACCCAGTACTTC. Protein product: CASSRTGQLQETQYF.

V gene TRBV7-2 combines with J gene TRBJ2-3; D gene uncertain. This CDR3 spans 17 amino acids. V was pared by 5 bases and J by 0 bases, with 18 bases between. Germline-derived CDR1 and CDR2 are SGHTA and FQGNSA. The CDR3 is CASSPHAALTSTDTQYF. CDR3 in DNA: TGTGCCAGCAGCCCTCACGCGGCGTTAACTAGCACAGATACGCAGTATTTT.

This chain connects TRBV5-1 to TRBJ2-6; 9 nucleotides agree with TRBD2. Germline values: CDR1 SGHRS, CDR2 YFSETQ. The CDR3 covers 19 residues. Losses at the gene ends were 1 base for V and 0 bases for J; bases not matched to a gene: 8. The CDR3 sequence is CASSLRPSGAYSGANVLTF. CDR3 DNA sequence: TGCGCCAGCAGCTTGCGGCCTAGCGGGGCTTACTCTGGGGCCAACGTCCTGACTTTC.

This sequence joins TRBV4-1 and TRBJ1-1; D gene uncertain. The germline gives CDR1 MGHRA, CDR2 YSYEKL. Trimming removed 0 bases from V and 4 bases from J, with 12 bases in between. The length of the CDR3 is 15 residues. The CDR3 is CASSQDPGIGTEAFF. In nucleotides, the CDR3 is TGCGCCAGCAGCCAAGACCCGGGGATTGGCACTGAAGCTTTCTTT.

This clone came up a few times. The chain is built from TRBV27 and TRBJ1-2; perhaps TRBD1 as D (6 bases). In germline, CDR1 is MNHEY, CDR2 SMNVEV (reference sequence). The CDR3 has 13 amino acids. V was trimmed by 3 bases and J by 8 bases, leaving 13 bases between them. CDR3 sequence (DNA): TGTGCCAGCAGTTTGCGGGGGGCGGAAGGCTACACCTTC. It yields the protein CASSLRGAEGYTF.